This TCR beta chain was sequenced for a study of response to subunit inactivated influenza vaccine. Study results and limitations: Authors suggested each seasonal flu vaccination may recruit only limited numbers of new T cells.

Germline CDR1 and CDR2: LGHNA and YSLEER. The CDR3 extends over 14 amino acids. Trimming removed 1 base from V and 6 bases from J, with 9 bases in between. To note about this clonotype: Its antigen is as yet unknown.

One entry per CDR3 protein results from TCRdb running MiXCR on the RT-PCR reads. The table has about 160,000 distinct CDR3 sequences, approximately 11% seen once. The sequence came from a man aged 50-75 years who received an inactivated influenza vaccine. This sample comprised CD8+ T cells sorted from PBMCs, obtained 23 months after vaccination. The genes are TRBV4-3 and TRBJ2-2, with a possible D match to TRBD1 (6 bases). CDR3 amino acids: CASSQVKGAGELFF. The CDR3 coding sequence is TGCGCCAGCAGCCAAGTAAAGGGGGCCGGGGAGCTGTTTTTT.